The 7 T cell receptor beta chains presented below share a single source sample, sequenced in a study of OX40 agonist ivuxolimab in advanced cancers. The method was immunoSEQ multiplex PCR; TCRdb's version includes in-frame clones alone and lacks a portion of them. The sample lists 99,000 or so clones, more than 95% occurring once. Sequencing was performed on CD4+ or CD8+ T cells sorted from blood, taken in a trial of the OX40 agonist ivuxolimab. The receptor set was obtained from an adult with an advanced solid tumor such as melanoma, head and neck, liver or kidney cancer.

The V call is TRBV2, the J call TRBJ2-1, with 11 bases lining up with TRBD2. There are 15 residues in the CDR3. The V segment lost 2 bases and the J segment 8 bases; nucleotides outside the gene matches: 5. The V gene's germline CDR1 is SNHLY and CDR2 FYNNEI. The CDR3 here is CASSEPPGLADEQFF. The CDR3 region has the DNA TGTGCCAGCAGTGAACCTCCGGGACTAGCGGATGAGCAGTTCTTC.

V gene TRBV4-1 combines with J gene TRBJ2-1, with 11 nucleotides matching TRBD2. This CDR3 comprises 17 residues. Germline CDR1 reads MGHRA; CDR2 reads YSYEKL. The V and J ends lost 4 bases and 4 bases, in that order; junction bases with no gene match: 9. CDR3 region: CASSLRPGLAAYNEQFF. CDR3 sequence (DNA): TGCGCCAGCAGCCTACGCCCGGGACTAGCGGCTTACAATGAGCAGTTCTTC.

The rearrangement links TRBV6-5 to TRBJ1-3; 8 bases align to TRBD1. The CDR3 length is 15 residues. Germline CDR1 MNHEY, CDR2 SVGAGI. V was pared by 8 bases and J by 0 bases, with 6 bases of the junction left unmatched. CDR3 amino acids: CASSQGAGSGNTIYF. CDR3 nucleotides: TGTGCCAGCTCCCAGGGGGCGGGCTCTGGAAACACCATATATTTT.

This clone was counted a single time. The chain recombines TRBV5-4 with TRBJ1-2, with D perhaps TRBD1 (5 bases). Trimming pared 0 bases from V and 9 bases from J, leaving 15 bases between. The CDR3 loop spans 14 amino acids. Per the germline V gene, CDR1 is SGHNT and CDR2 is YYREEE (reference sequence). The CDR3 DNA reads TGTGCCAGCAGCTTGGAATTGGGGCGTTTAAGCTACACCTTC. It encodes CASSLELGRLSYTF.

This rearrangement joins TRBV27 to TRBJ2-2, with a possible D match to TRBD1 (6 bases). The V gene's germline CDR1 is MNHEY and CDR2 SMNVEV (reference sequence). This CDR3 has 13 amino acids. Trimming left V 5 bases short and J 6 bases short, with 10 bases between. The CDR3 nucleotides read TGTGCCAGCAGTCTCAGGGGAGCCGGGGAGCTGTTTTTT. It is translated as CASSLRGAGELFF.

The CDR3 sequence is CASRIKGVGTEAFF. The CDR3 DNA sequence: TGTGCCAGCAGGATTAAAGGCGTGGGTACTGAAGCTTTCTTT. V usage is TRBV14 and J usage is TRBJ1-1; D call uncertain. Looked up from germline, CDR1 is SGHDN and CDR2 is FVKESK. V lost 6 bases and J 5 bases, leaving 16 bases between the germline ends. The CDR3 is made up of 14 amino acids.

This clone came up once. V and J are TRBV6-1 and TRBJ2-5; the D gene is possibly TRBD1 (5 bases). The CDR3 totals 12 residues. The V gene lost 11 bases and the J gene lost 1 base, with 11 bases spanning the gap. Germline V gene data show CDR1 as MNHNS and CDR2 as SASEGT. The CDR3 DNA reads TGTGCCGTCAGGGCAGGCCAAGAGACCCAGTACTTC. Its translation is CAVRAGQETQYF.